This T cell receptor (beta chain) is drawn from a study of shared clonotypes between healthy human individuals. In the study overall: Per donor, CD8 memory used one plate, CD8 naive used two, CD4 memory used three and CD4 naive used three. Overall study findings and caveats: Sequencing depth was expected to affect clonotype sharing among donors.

The run depth of the assay was deep. As originally analysed: ImmunoSEQ yielded junction-only sequences lacking quality scores, so filtering differed. This table comes from immunoSEQ multiplex PCR, and its TCRdb copy is limited to in-frame clones, with some not included. V and J calls and clone size are copied from that table; D and trimming were computed from the DNA. In the table there are 650,000 to 800,000 clones, roughly 94% of which are singletons. Terminally differentiated effector memory CD45RA+ cells were excluded by CCR7 positive selection of CD45RO-negative cells. V was shortened by 2 bases and J by 3 bases, with 8 bases between the two germline ends. The CDR3 has 13 residues. Germline V gives CDR1 MGHRA, CDR2 YSYEKL. Comment on this clone: Its antigen remains unknown.

The rearrangement joins TRBV4-1 to TRBJ2-7; D is unresolved. This receptor was obtained from a man younger than 45 in good health. Input material: naive CD8+ T cells sorted from blood. In nucleotides, the CDR3 is TGCGCCAGCAGCCAACGGATAGGCTACGAGCAGTACTTC. Translation: CASSQRIGYEQYF.